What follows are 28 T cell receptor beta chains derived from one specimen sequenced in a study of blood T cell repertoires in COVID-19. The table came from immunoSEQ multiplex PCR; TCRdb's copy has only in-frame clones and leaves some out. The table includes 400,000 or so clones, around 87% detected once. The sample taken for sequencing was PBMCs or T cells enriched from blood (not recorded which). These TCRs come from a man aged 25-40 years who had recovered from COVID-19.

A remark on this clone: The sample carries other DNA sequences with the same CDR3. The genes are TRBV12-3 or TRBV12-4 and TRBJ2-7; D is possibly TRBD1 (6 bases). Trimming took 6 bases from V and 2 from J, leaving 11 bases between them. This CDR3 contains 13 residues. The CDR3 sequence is CASSLQGPYEQYF. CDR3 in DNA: TGTGCCAGCAGCCTACAGGGTCCCTACGAGCAGTACTTC.

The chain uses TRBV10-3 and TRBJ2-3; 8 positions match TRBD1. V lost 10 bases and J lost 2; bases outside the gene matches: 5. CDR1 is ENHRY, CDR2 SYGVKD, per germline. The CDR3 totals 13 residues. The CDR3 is CATKTGATDTQYF. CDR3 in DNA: TGTGCCACCAAGACAGGGGCCACAGATACGCAGTATTTT.

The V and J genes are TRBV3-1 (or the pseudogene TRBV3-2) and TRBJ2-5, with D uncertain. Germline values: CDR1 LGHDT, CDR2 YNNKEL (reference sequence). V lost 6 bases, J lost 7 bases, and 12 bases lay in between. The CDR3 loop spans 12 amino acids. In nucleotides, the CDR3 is TGTGCCAGCAGTCTCATACCAGGGACCCAGTACTTC. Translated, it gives CASSLIPGTQYF.

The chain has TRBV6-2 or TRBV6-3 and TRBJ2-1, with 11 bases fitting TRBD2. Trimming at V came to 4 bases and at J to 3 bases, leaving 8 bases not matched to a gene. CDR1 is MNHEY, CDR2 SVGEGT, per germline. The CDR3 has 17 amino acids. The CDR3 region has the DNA TGTGCCAGCAGTTCGCCCACTAGCGGGAGAAGCTACAATGAGCAGTTCTTC. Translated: CASSSPTSGRSYNEQFF.

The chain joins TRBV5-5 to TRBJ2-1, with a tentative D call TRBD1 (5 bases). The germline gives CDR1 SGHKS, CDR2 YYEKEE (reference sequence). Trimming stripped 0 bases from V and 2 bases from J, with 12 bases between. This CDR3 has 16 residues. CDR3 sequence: CASSLGQFLTYNEQFF. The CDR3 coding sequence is TGTGCCAGCAGCTTGGGACAGTTCTTAACCTACAATGAGCAGTTCTTC.

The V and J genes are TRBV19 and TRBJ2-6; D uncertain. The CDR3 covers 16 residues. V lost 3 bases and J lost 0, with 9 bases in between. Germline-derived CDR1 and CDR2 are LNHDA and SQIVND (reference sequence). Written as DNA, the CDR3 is TGTGCCAGTAGTATTCAAGCTCTCTCTGGGGCCAACGTCCTGACTTTC. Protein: CASSIQALSGANVLTF.

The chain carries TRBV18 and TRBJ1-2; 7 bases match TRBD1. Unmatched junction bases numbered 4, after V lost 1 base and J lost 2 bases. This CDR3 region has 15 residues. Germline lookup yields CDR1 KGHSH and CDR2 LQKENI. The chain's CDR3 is CASSPLTGTNYGYTF. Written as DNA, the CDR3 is TGTGCCAGCTCACCACTGACAGGGACGAACTATGGCTACACCTTC.

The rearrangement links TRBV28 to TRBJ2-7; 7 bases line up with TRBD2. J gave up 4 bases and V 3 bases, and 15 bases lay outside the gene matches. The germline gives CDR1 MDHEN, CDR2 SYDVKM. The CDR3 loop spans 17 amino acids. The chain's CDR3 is CASSLVGGVTSGYEQYF. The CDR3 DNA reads TGTGCCAGCAGTTTGGTGGGGGGGGTGACTAGTGGATACGAGCAGTACTTC.

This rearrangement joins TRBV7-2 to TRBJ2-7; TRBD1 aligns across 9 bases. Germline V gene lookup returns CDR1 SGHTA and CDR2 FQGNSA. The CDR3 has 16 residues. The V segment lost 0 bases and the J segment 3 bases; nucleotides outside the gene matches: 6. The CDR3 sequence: CASSLAGTGILYEQYF. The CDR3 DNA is TGTGCCAGCAGCTTAGCCGGGACAGGGATTCTCTACGAGCAGTACTTC.

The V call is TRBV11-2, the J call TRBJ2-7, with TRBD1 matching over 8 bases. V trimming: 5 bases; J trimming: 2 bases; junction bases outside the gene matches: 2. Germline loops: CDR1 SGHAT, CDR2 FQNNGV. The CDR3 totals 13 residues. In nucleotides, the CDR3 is TGTGCCAGCAGCATACAGGGGGCCTACGAGCAGTACTTC. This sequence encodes CASSIQGAYEQYF.

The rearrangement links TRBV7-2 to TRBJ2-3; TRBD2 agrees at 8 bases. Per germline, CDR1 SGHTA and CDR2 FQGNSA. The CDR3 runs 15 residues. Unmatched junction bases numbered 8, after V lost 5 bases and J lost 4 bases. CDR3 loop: CASSTRGGAADTQYF. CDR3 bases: TGTGCCAGCAGCACCCGGGGGGGGGCGGCAGATACGCAGTATTTT.

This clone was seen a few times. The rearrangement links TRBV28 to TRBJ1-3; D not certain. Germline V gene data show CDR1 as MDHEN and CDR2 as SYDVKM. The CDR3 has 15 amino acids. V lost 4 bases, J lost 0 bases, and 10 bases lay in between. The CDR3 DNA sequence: TGTGCCAGCAGTTGGGTGGAGAGCTCTGGAAACACCATATATTTT. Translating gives CASSWVESSGNTIYF.

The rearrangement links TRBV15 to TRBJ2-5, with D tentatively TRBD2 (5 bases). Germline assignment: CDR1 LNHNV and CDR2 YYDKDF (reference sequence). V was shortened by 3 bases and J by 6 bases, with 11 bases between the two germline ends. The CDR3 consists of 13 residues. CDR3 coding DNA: TGTGCCACCAGCAGGGCGGGCCTAAAGACCCAGTACTTC. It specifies CATSRAGLKTQYF. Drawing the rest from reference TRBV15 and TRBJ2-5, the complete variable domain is DAMVIQNPRYQVTQFGKPVTLSCSQTLNHNVMYWYQQKSSQAPKLLFHYYDKDFNNEADTPDNFQSRRPNTSFCFLDIRSPGLGDTAMYLCATSRAGLKTQYFGPGTRLLVL.

The CDR3 region is CASLAGALYNEQFF. CDR3 coding DNA: TGTGCCAGCCTAGCGGGAGCCCTGTACAATGAGCAGTTCTTC. The rearrangement uses TRBV7-9 and TRBJ2-1; 10 positions agree with TRBD2. Germline trimming cut 8 bases from V and 4 bases from J; bases unmatched to any gene: 5. The length of the CDR3 is 14 residues. CDR1 and CDR2 (germline): SEHNR, FQNEAQ (reference sequence).

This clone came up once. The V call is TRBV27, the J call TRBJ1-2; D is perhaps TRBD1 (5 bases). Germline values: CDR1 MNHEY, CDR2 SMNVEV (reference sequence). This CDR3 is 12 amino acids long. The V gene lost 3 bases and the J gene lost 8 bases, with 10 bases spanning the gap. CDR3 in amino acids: CASSLGGTGYTF. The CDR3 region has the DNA TGTGCCAGCAGTTTGGGAGGGACCGGCTACACCTTC.

The CDR3 nucleotides are TGCGCCAGCAGCTTGGTGGGACAGTCCTACGAGCAGTACTTC. Amino acid sequence: CASSLVGQSYEQYF. V is TRBV5-1 and J is TRBJ2-7; 7 bases agree with TRBD1. The CDR3 spans 14 residues. Trimming at V came to 0 bases and at J to 1 base, leaving 1 base not matched to a gene. Germline lookup yields CDR1 SGHRS and CDR2 YFSETQ.

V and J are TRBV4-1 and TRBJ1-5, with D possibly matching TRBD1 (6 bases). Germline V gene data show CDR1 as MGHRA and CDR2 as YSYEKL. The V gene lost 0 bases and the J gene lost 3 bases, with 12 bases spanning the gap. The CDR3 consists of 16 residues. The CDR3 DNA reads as TGCGCCAGCAGCCAAGATGGGGGGGGCTTCAATCAGCCCCAGCATTTT. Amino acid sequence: CASSQDGGGFNQPQHF.

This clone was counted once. This CDR3 is CASSLPGGGHYGYTF. The CDR3 nucleotides are TGTGCCAGCAGTCTCCCTGGGGGGGGCCATTATGGCTACACCTTC. The chain carries TRBV3-1 (or the pseudogene TRBV3-2) and TRBJ1-2, with TRBD1 as a possible D gene (6 bases). The CDR3 totals 15 residues. Trimming removed 6 bases at V and 5 bases at J, with 19 bases between. The germline gives CDR1 LGHDT, CDR2 YNNKEL (reference sequence).

The CDR3, as DNA: TGTGCCAGTAGTATAGGACAGGGGAATTCACCCCTCCACTTT. Protein sequence: CASSIGQGNSPLHF. This rearrangement joins TRBV19 to TRBJ1-6, with 8 bases aligning to TRBD1. Trimming cost V 1 base and J 7 bases; bases outside gene matches: 0. The germline gives CDR1 LNHDA, CDR2 SQIVND (reference sequence). The CDR3 contains 14 residues.

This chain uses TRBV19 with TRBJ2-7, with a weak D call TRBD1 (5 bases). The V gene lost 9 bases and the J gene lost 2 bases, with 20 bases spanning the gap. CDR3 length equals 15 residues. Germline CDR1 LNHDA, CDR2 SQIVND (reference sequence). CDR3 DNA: TGTGCCAGCAAAGCAAGTCAGGGTTATCCCTACGAGCAGTACTTC. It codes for CASKASQGYPYEQYF.

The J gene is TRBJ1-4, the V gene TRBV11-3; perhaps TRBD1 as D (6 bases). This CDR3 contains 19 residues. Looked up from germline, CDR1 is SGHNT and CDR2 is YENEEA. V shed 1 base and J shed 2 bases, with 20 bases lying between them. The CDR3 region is CASSLVLVGGRGTNEKLFF. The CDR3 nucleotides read TGTGCCAGCAGCTTAGTATTGGTCGGAGGGAGGGGGACTAATGAAAAACTGTTTTTT.

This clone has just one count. The CDR3 sequence is CASSKAEDEQYF. The CDR3 DNA is TGTGCCAGCAGCAAAGCGGAGGACGAGCAGTACTTC. V and J are TRBV21-1 and TRBJ2-7; the tabulated D call, TRBD2, remains unverified against the DNA. TRBV21-1 is classified as a pseudogene. This CDR3 has 12 residues.

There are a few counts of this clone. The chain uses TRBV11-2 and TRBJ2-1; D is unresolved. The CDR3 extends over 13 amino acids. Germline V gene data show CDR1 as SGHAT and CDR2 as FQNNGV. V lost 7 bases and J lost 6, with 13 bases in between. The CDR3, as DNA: TGTGCCAGCAAACCCCCAGGCCGCAATGAGCAGTTCTTC. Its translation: CASKPPGRNEQFF.

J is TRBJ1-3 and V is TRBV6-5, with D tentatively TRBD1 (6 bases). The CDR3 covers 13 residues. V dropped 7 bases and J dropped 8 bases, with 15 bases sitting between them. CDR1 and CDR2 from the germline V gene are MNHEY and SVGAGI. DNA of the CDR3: TGTGCCAGCAAAAAAGGGGGTATTGACACCATATATTTT. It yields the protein CASKKGGIDTIYF.

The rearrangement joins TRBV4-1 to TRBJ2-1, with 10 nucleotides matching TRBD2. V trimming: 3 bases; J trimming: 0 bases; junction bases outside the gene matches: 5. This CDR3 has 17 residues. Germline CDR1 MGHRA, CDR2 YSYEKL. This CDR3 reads CASSQGLASSSYNEQFF. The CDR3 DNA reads TGCGCCAGCAGCCAGGGACTAGCGTCGAGCTCCTACAATGAGCAGTTCTTC.

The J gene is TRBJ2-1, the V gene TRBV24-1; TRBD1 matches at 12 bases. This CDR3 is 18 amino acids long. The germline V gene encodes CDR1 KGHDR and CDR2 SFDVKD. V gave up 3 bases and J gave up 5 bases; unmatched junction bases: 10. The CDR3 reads CATSDPRPGQGANNEQFF. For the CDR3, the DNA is TGTGCCACCAGTGATCCCCGTCCGGGACAGGGGGCTAACAATGAGCAGTTCTTC.

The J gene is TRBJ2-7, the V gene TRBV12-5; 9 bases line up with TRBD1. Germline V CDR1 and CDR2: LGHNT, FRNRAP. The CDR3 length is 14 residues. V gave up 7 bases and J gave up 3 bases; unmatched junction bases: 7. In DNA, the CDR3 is TGTGCTAGTGCCCCGGGACAGGGTGTCTACGAGCAGTACTTC. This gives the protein CASAPGQGVYEQYF.

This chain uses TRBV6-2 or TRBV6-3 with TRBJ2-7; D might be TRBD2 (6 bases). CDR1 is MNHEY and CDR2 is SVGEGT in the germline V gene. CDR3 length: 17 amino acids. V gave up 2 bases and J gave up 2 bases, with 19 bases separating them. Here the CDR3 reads CASSYPPRGGDAYEQYF. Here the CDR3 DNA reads TGTGCCAGCAGTTACCCCCCCCGGGGAGGAGACGCCTACGAGCAGTACTTC.